One and the same sample provided the 23 T cell receptor beta chains below, sequenced in a study of cytomegalovirus exposure and HLA in healthy donors. It was with 60 Vbeta and 13 Jbeta primers that the PCR ran. TCRdb keeps only in-frame clones here, not all; method: immunoSEQ multiplex PCR. In the table there are some 190,000 clones, just over 75% of which are singletons. Sample: PBMCs. The receptors stem from a man aged 18 to 35 in good health and CMV-seronegative.

V and J are TRBV7-3 and TRBJ2-7; 8 bases are shared with TRBD1. CDR3 length: 14 amino acids. J was trimmed by 2 bases and V by 2 bases; bases with no gene match: 2. Germline loops: CDR1 SGHTA, CDR2 FQGTGA. In nucleotides, the CDR3 is TGTGCCAGCAGCTTAGACAGGGGACCCTACGAGCAGTACTTC. Protein sequence: CASSLDRGPYEQYF. Filled out from reference TRBV7-3 and TRBJ2-7, the complete variable domain reads GAGVSQTPSNKVTEKGKYVELRCDPISGHTALYWYRQSLGQGPEFLIYFQGTGAADDSGLPNDRFFAVRPEGSVSTLKIQRTERGDSAVYLCASSLDRGPYEQYFGPGTRLTVT.

This rearrangement joins TRBV15 to TRBJ2-7, with D perhaps TRBD2 (6 bases). Trimming left V 1 base short and J 3 bases short, with 13 bases between. Germline V gives CDR1 LNHNV, CDR2 YYDKDF (reference sequence). The CDR3 consists of 15 residues. CDR3 nucleotides: TGTGCCACCAGCAGAGCTGGGGAGGCATTCTACGAGCAGTACTTC. It encodes CATSRAGEAFYEQYF.

The rearrangement links TRBV27 to TRBJ1-2; TRBD1 matches at 10 bases. Per germline, CDR1 MNHEY and CDR2 SMNVEV (reference sequence). V was clipped by 4 bases and J by 7 bases; unmatched bases: 6. The CDR3 spans 14 residues. The CDR3 DNA follows: TGTGCCAGCAGTTACGGGGGGACAGGGGTTGGCTACACCTTC. Translation gives CASSYGGTGVGYTF.

The chain couples TRBV7-2 to TRBJ1-2; no clear D gene. The CDR3 contains 15 residues. With 2 bases removed from V and 4 bases from J, the gap between germline ends came to 14 bases. Per germline, CDR1 SGHTA and CDR2 FQGNSA. DNA of the CDR3: TGTGCCAGCAGCTTAACGAGACTTAAGGCCTATGGCTACACCTTC. Translated, it gives CASSLTRLKAYGYTF.

The V gene is TRBV5-1, the J gene TRBJ1-3; D unresolved. The germline V and J ends were trimmed by 5 bases and 3 bases, with 24 bases remaining between them. This CDR3 contains 18 residues. Germline loops: CDR1 SGHRS, CDR2 YFSETQ. In nucleotides, the CDR3 is TGCGCCAGCAGTCAAAGCCCGACGGACTACATAGATGGAAACACCATATATTTT. The encoded protein is CASSQSPTDYIDGNTIYF.

The J gene is TRBJ2-7, the V gene TRBV19; TRBD1 matches 11 bases. The V segment lost 2 bases and the J segment 3 bases; nucleotides outside the gene matches: 9. This CDR3 region has 17 residues. Germline V gene sequence: CDR1 LNHDA, CDR2 SQIVND (reference sequence). CDR3 sequence: CASSISGTGGSSYEQYF. The CDR3 DNA is TGTGCCAGTAGTATAAGCGGGACAGGGGGTTCAAGCTACGAGCAGTACTTC.

The V gene is TRBV27, the J gene TRBJ2-7; 7 bases agree with TRBD1. The germline V gene has CDR1 MNHEY and CDR2 SMNVEV (reference sequence). Trimming cost V 3 bases and J 2 bases; bases outside gene matches: 4. The CDR3 spans 14 residues. The CDR3 DNA reads TGTGCCAGCAGTTTCCAACAGGGGACCTACGAGCAGTACTTC. Its protein is CASSFQQGTYEQYF.

The rearrangement links TRBV11-2 to TRBJ1-2; 8 bases map to TRBD1. This CDR3 region has 16 residues. Unmatched junction bases numbered 9, after V lost 5 bases and J lost 1 base. CDR1 SGHAT and CDR2 FQNNGV come from the germline V gene. The CDR3 region has the DNA TGTGCCAGCAGCGCAGCTCCAGGGGGCTATAACTATGGCTACACCTTC. Its translation is CASSAAPGGYNYGYTF.

This clone was observed a few times. The genes are TRBV20-1 and TRBJ2-7, with D unresolved. The CDR3 sequence is 11 residues long. V lost 0 bases and J 6 bases, leaving 6 bases between the germline ends. Germline V gene sequence: CDR1 DFQATT, CDR2 SNEGSKA (reference sequence). The CDR3 region has the DNA TGCAGTGCTAGAGAGTTATCCGAGCAGTACTTC. Translating gives CSARELSEQYF.

This chain joins TRBV13 and TRBJ2-2; a possible D gene is TRBD2 (6 bases). The CDR3 extends over 12 amino acids. CDR1 is PRHDT and CDR2 is FYEKMQ in the germline V gene (reference sequence). V was cut by 7 bases and J by 5 bases, with 8 bases left in between. Here the CDR3 DNA reads TGTGCCAGCATGGAGGGGACCGGGGAGCTGTTTTTT. Protein sequence: CASMEGTGELFF.

CDR3 sequence: CASSLSGQGYGNEQFF. CDR3 nucleotides: TGTGCCAGCAGCTTATCGGGACAGGGGTACGGGAATGAGCAGTTCTTC. The chain recombines TRBV7-6 with TRBJ2-1, with TRBD1 identical over 10 bases. V gave up 2 bases and J gave up 7 bases; unmatched junction bases: 8. CDR3 length: 16 residues. In germline, CDR1 is SGHVS, CDR2 FNYEAQ.

The chain combines TRBV10-2 with TRBJ2-7, with 16 bases that match TRBD2. From germline, CDR1 is WSHSY and CDR2 SAAADI. The length of the CDR3 is 17 residues. The V segment lost 3 bases and the J segment 7 bases; nucleotides outside the gene matches: 9. The CDR3 loop is CASSDPGLAGGPGEQYF. CDR3 DNA sequence: TGCGCCAGCAGTGACCCGGGACTAGCGGGGGGGCCGGGGGAGCAGTACTTC.

The J gene is TRBJ2-2, the V gene TRBV9; TRBD1 is a possible D gene (7 bases). V was cut by 1 base and J by 5 bases, with 12 bases left in between. The CDR3 sequence is 15 residues long. CDR1 is SGDLS, CDR2 YYNGEE, per germline. As DNA, the CDR3 is TGTGCCAGCAGCGTAACCAGGGGGAGGACCGGGGAGCTGTTTTTT. This gives the protein CASSVTRGRTGELFF.

This clone was detected a few times. The chain links TRBV2 to TRBJ2-1, with a weak D call TRBD2 (6 bases). Germline CDR1 is SNHLY and CDR2 is FYNNEI. The CDR3 is 14 residues long. V was clipped by 9 bases and J by 5 bases, with 17 bases between them. CDR3 sequence: CARGNRDLNNEQFF. CDR3 in DNA: TGTGCCAGGGGTAATCGGGACTTAAACAATGAGCAGTTCTTC.

The CDR3 nucleotides are TGTGCCATCAGTGAAGTGGGGACAGTCTCCTACGAGCAGTACTTC. It encodes CAISEVGTVSYEQYF. The chain has TRBV10-3 and TRBJ2-7, with 7 positions matching TRBD1. This CDR3 contains 15 residues. The J segment lost 0 bases and the V segment lost 3 bases, leaving 5 bases of the junction unmatched. CDR1 and CDR2 (germline): ENHRY, SYGVKD.

CDR3 residues: CASSQASGGSSYNEQFF. CDR3 sequence (DNA): TGTGCCAGCAGCCAAGCTAGCGGGGGAAGCTCCTACAATGAGCAGTTCTTC. The chain combines TRBV4-2 with TRBJ2-1; 10 nucleotides line up with TRBD2. Germline V lookup: CDR1 LGHNA, CDR2 YNFKEQ. The junction had 3 bases not matched to a gene; V was cut back by 1 base and J by 0 bases. The CDR3 is 17 amino acids.

This clone has only a few counts. The chain employs TRBV11-2 and TRBJ2-4; D is unresolved. The CDR3 sequence is 15 residues long. The V end lost 0 bases, the J end lost 4 bases, and 10 bases lay between the germline ends. Germline loops: CDR1 SGHAT, CDR2 FQNNGV. The CDR3 region is CASSLDRNTKNIQYF. The CDR3 DNA is TGTGCCAGCAGCTTAGATCGCAATACAAAAAACATTCAGTACTTC.

V gene TRBV5-8 combines with J gene TRBJ1-5, with D uncertain. V was cut by 0 bases and J by 7 bases, with 8 bases left in between. The V gene's germline CDR1 is SGHTS and CDR2 YDEGEE. This CDR3 comprises 13 residues. The CDR3 nucleotides read TGTGCCAGCAGCTTGGAGCCCTGGCAGCCCCAGCATTTT. It yields the protein CASSLEPWQPQHF.

The chain links TRBV19 to TRBJ1-1; TRBD1 might be the D (5 bases). The CDR3 is made up of 15 amino acids. CDR1 and CDR2 from the germline V gene are LNHDA and SQIVND (reference sequence). V gave up 4 bases and J gave up 6 bases, with 18 bases separating them. CDR3 nucleotide sequence: TGTGCCAGTAGTACCGCATCAGGGTTCCCACCTGAAGCTTTCTTT. Encoded protein: CASSTASGFPPEAFF.

The chain uses TRBV7-6 and TRBJ1-1; D perhaps matches TRBD1 (6 bases). Trimming left V 5 bases short and J 0 bases short, with 16 bases between. The CDR3 contains 16 residues. Germline V gene data show CDR1 as SGHVS and CDR2 as FNYEAQ. CDR3 region: CASSPGAAQMNTEAFF. The CDR3 region has the DNA TGTGCCAGCAGCCCAGGGGCAGCCCAGATGAACACTGAAGCTTTCTTT.

The rearrangement links TRBV6-1 to TRBJ1-4; TRBD1 agrees at 10 bases. Germline V lookup: CDR1 MNHNS, CDR2 SASEGT. With 3 bases clipped from V and 4 bases from J, the junction kept 5 bases outside the gene matches. This CDR3 spans 16 amino acids. The CDR3 nucleotides are TGTGCCAGCAGTGAGACAGGGGGCAACGGTAATGAAAAACTGTTTTTT. This codes for CASSETGGNGNEKLFF.

V gene TRBV7-9 combines with J gene TRBJ2-6; D gene uncertain. This CDR3 spans 18 amino acids. Germline-derived CDR1 and CDR2 are SEHNR and FQNEAQ (reference sequence). The germline V and J ends were trimmed by 1 base and 0 bases, with 13 bases remaining between them. CDR3 coding DNA: TGTGCCAGCAGCTTAGGACCAGGCGATAGCTCTGGGGCCAACGTCCTGACTTTC. Translated: CASSLGPGDSSGANVLTF.

The genes are TRBV19 and TRBJ2-2; D call uncertain. Germline CDR1 is LNHDA and CDR2 is SQIVND (reference sequence). This CDR3 comprises 11 residues. V gave up 5 bases and J gave up 7 bases, with 5 bases separating them. Here the CDR3 DNA reads TGTGCCAGTAGTTCGGTCGGGGAGCTGTTTTTT. Its protein is CASSSVGELFF.